This T cell receptor beta chain derives from a study of cytomegalovirus exposure and HLA in healthy donors. Despite likely unrecorded immune exposures, the donors were nominally healthy at the time of sampling. The CDR3 is made up of 12 amino acids. Trimming took off 3 bases at V and 5 bases at J, with 4 bases between the two ends. CDR1 and CDR2 (germline): MNHEY, SMNVEV (reference sequence). 60 Vbeta and 13 Jbeta primers were used in PCR. Measured with immunoSEQ multiplex PCR; TCRdb has only the in-frame clones, and not every one. The table shows about 62,000 clones, with around 87% occurring only once. Study-level findings and limits: Across donors, sequencing depth was assumed by presence/absence analyses to be roughly uniform. For TCR beta chains, V- and J-gene trimming was later linked to a missense DCLRE1C variant. Later analysis suggested most CMV-associated TCR beta chains were HLA-restricted.

Details on this clone: The target antigen is unknown.

The clonotype comes from a man aged 18 to 29 in good health and CMV-seronegative. The sequenced sample was PBMCs. The chain has TRBV27 and TRBJ2-2, with D hard to call. The CDR3 nucleotides read TGTGCCAGCAGTTTCCCTACCGGGGAGCTGTTTTTT. This gives the protein CASSFPTGELFF.